The entry that follows covers one T cell receptor beta chain sequence. What it recognizes is unknown. This sample was taken from a study of T cells in localized non-small cell lung cancer. Points from the study as a whole: Turning up in adjacent lung were a median around 60 of the top 100 tumor clones. Maximal T cell clonality occurred in uninvolved adjacent lung, with tumor ranking below it. Higher T cell density in the blood was associated with longer overall survival, whereas higher adjacent-lung clonality associated with shorter survival. Sequencing was restricted to one tumor region; therefore, heterogeneity remains possible.

Sequencing was performed with immunoSEQ multiplex PCR; in TCRdb, only in-frame clones are kept and a portion is missing. Of 35,000 to 45,000 clones listed, around nine tenths are singletons. The CDR3 has 12 residues. CDR1 is MNHNY, CDR2 SVGAGI, per germline (reference sequence). Trimming left V 1 base short and J 5 bases short, with 3 bases between. The V gene is TRBV6-6, the J gene TRBJ1-5; D unresolved. The origin of this receptor is a female donor at least 60 years old with stage I squamous cell lung carcinoma. The starting material was peripheral blood, obtained before any cancer treatment. In nucleotides, the CDR3 is TGTGCCAGCAGTTACTTGGATCAGCCCCAGCATTTT. Protein product: CASSYLDQPQHF.